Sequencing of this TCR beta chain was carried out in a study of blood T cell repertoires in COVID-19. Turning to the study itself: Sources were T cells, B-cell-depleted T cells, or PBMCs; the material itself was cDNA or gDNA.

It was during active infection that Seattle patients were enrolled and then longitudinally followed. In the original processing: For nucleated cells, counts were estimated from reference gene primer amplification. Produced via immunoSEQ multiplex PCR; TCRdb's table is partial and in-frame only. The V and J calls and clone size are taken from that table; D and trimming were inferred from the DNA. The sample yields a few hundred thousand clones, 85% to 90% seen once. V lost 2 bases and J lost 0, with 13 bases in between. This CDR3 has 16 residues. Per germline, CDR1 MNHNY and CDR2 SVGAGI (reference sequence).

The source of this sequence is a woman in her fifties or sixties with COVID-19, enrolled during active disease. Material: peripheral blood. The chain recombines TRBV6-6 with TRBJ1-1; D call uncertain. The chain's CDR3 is CASSYRRETLNTEAFF. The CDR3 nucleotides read TGTGCCAGCAGTTACCGCCGCGAAACCTTGAACACTGAAGCTTTCTTT.